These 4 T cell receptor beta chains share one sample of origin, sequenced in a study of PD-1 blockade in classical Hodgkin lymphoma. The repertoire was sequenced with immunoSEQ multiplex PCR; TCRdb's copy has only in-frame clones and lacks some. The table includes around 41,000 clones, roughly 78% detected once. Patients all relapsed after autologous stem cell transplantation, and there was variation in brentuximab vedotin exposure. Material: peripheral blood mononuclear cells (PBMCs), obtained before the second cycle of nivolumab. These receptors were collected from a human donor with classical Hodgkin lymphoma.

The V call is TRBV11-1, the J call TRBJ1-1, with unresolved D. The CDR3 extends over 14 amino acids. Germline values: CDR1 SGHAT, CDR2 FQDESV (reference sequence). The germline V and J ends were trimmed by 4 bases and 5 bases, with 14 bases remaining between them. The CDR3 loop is CASSSQSGETEAFF. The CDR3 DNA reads TGTGCCAGCAGCTCGCAGAGTGGGGAAACTGAAGCTTTCTTT.

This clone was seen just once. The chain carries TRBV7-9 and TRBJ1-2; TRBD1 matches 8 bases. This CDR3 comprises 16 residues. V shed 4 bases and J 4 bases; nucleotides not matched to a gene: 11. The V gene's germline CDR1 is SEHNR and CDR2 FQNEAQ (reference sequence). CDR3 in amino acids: CASSSGQDATLYGYTF. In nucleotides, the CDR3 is TGTGCCAGCAGCTCGGGACAGGACGCAACCCTCTATGGCTACACCTTC. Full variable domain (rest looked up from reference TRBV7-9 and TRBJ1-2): DTGVSQNPRHKITKRGQNVTFRCDPISEHNRLYWYRQTLGQGPEFLTYFQNEAQLEKSRLLSDRFSAERPKGSFSTLEIQRTEQGDSAMYLCASSSGQDATLYGYTFGSGTRLTVV.

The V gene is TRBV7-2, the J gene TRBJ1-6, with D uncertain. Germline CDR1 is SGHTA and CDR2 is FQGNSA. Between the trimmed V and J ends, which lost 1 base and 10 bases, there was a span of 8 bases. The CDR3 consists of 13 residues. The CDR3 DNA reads TGTGCCAGCAGCTTAGAACGCGGCTCACCCCTCCACTTT. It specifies CASSLERGSPLHF.

CDR3 region: CASTEGGTSTDTQYF. DNA of the CDR3: TGTGCCAGCACCGAGGGAGGGACTAGCACAGATACGCAGTATTTT. The chain couples TRBV6-6 to TRBJ2-3; 7 nucleotides match TRBD2. With V trimmed by 7 bases and J by 0 bases, 7 bases remained unmatched. CDR3 length equals 15 residues. CDR1 and CDR2 (germline): MNHNY, SVGAGI (reference sequence).